The clone carrying this T cell receptor (beta chain) was found many times. The antigen is undetermined. The data were taken from a study of T cells in Graves' hyperthyroidism and ophthalmopathy. An absence of ophthalmopathy progression within 18 months meant stable Graves' hyperthyroidism. Lactation, pregnancy, other autoimmune disease or uncontrolled infection excluded patients. Notes on the study in general: In blood, most of the thyroid clonotypes expanded above 0.001 were also present.

RNA transcripts were the template for amplifying TCR beta CDR3 regions. During a first-round RT-PCR of the TCR CDR3, the HTBI primer set was used. TCRdb used MiXCR to reprocess the multiplex PCR reads, holding one entry per CDR3 protein. The sample carries roughly 420,000 distinct CDR3 sequences, roughly an eighth recorded once. What was sequenced was blood. This clonotype was obtained from a woman younger than 35 with Graves' hyperthyroidism.

This CDR3 is CATSERLLGAETQYF. The CDR3 coding sequence is TGTGCCACCAGTGAACGGCTGCTGGGAGCAGAGACCCAGTACTTC. The rearrangement links TRBV24-1 to TRBJ2-5, with D tentatively TRBD2 (5 bases). Germline V gene sequence: CDR1 KGHDR, CDR2 SFDVKD. V was pared by 4 bases and J by 4 bases, with 15 bases between. This CDR3 has 15 amino acids.